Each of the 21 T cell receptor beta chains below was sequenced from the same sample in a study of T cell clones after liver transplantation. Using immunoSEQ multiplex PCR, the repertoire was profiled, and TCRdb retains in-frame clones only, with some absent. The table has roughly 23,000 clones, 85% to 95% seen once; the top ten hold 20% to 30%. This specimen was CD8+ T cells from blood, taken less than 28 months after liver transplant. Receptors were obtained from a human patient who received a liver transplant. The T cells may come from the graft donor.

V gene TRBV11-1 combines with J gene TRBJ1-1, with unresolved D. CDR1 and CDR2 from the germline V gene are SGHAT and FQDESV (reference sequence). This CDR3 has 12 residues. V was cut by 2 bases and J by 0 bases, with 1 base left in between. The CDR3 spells CASSLMNTEAFF. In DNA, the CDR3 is TGTGCCAGCAGCTTAATGAACACTGAAGCTTTCTTT.

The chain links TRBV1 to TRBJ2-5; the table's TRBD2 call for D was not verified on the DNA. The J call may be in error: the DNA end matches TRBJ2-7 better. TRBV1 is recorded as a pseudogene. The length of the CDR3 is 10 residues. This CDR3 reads CTSRPYEQYF. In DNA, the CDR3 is TGCACCAGCAGGCCCTACGAGCAGTACTTC.

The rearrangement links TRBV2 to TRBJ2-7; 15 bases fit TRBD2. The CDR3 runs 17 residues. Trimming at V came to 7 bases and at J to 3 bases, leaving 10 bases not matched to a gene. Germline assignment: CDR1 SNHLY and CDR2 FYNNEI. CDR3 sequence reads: CASTDGPGLAGGYEQYF. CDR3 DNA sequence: TGTGCCAGCACCGATGGTCCGGGACTAGCGGGAGGCTACGAGCAGTACTTC. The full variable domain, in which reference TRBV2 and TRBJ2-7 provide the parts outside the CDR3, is EPEVTQTPSHQVTQMGQEVILRCVPISNHLYFYWYRQILGQKVEFLVSFYNNEISEKSEIFDDQFSVERPDGSNFTLKIRSTKLEDSAMYFCASTDGPGLAGGYEQYFGPGTRLTVT.

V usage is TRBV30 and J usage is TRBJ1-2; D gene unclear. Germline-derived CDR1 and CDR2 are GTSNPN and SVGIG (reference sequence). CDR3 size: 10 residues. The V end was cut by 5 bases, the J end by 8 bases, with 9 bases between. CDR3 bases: TGTGCCTGGTTACAGATCGGCTACACCTTC. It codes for CAWLQIGYTF.

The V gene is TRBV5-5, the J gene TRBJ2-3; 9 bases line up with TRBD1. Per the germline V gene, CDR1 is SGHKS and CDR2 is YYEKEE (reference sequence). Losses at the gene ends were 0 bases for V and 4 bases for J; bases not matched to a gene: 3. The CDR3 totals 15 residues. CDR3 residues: CASSLEQGASDTQYF. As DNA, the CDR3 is TGTGCCAGCAGCTTGGAACAGGGGGCCTCAGATACGCAGTATTTT. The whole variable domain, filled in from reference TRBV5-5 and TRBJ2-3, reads DAGVTQSPTHLIKTRGQQVTLRCSPISGHKSVSWYQQVLGQGPQFIFQYYEKEERGRGNFPDRFSARQFPNYSSELNVNALLLGDSALYLCASSLEQGASDTQYFGPGTRLTVL.

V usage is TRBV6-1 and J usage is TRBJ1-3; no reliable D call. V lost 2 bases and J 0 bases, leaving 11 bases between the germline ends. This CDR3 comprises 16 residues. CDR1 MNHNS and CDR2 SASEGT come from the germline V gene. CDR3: CASSEFRGRSGNTIYF. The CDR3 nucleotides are TGTGCCAGCAGTGAATTTCGGGGTCGCTCTGGAAACACCATATATTTT.

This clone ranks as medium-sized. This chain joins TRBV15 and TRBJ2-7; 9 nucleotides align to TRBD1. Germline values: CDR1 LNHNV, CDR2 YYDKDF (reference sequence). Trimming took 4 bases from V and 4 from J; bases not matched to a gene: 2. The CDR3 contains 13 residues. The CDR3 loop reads CATSIGTGYEQYF. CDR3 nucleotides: TGTGCCACCAGCATAGGGACAGGGTACGAGCAGTACTTC.

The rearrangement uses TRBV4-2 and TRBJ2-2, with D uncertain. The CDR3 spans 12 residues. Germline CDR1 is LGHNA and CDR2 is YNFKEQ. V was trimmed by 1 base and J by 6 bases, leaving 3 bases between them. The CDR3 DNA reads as TGTGCCAGCAGCCAAGGCTCCGGGGAGCTGTTTTTT. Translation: CASSQGSGELFF.

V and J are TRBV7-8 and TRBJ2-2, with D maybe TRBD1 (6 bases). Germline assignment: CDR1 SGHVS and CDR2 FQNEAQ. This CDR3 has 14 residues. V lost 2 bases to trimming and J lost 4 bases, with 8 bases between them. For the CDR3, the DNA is TGTGCCAGCAGCTTAAAAGGGGGCACCGGGGAGCTGTTTTTT. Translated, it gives CASSLKGGTGELFF.

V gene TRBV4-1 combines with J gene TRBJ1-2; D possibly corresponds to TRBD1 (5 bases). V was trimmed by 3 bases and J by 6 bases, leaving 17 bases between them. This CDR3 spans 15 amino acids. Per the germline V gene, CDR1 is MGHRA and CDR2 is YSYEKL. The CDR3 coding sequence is TGCGCCAGCAGCCATTACCTCGGGGGTAAGGATGGCTACACCTTC. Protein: CASSHYLGGKDGYTF.

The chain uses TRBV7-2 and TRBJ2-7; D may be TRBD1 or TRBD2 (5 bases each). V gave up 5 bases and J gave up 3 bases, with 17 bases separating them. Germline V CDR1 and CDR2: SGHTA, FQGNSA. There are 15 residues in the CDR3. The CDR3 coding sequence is TGTGCCAGCAGCCTAAATAGGGACGCGAACTACGAGCAGTACTTC. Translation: CASSLNRDANYEQYF.

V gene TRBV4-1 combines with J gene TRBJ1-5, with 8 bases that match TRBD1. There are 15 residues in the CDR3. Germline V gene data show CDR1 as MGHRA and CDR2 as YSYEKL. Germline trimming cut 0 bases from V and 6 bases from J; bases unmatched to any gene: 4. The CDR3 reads CASSQDPQGGQPQHF. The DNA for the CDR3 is TGCGCCAGCAGCCAAGATCCACAGGGGGGTCAGCCCCAGCATTTT.

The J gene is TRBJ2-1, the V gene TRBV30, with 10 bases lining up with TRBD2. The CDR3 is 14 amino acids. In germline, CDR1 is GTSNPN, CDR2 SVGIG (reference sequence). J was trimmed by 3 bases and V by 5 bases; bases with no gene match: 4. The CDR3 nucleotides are TGTGCCTGGTACTCTAGCGGGGGCTACAATGAGCAGTTCTTC. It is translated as CAWYSSGGYNEQFF.

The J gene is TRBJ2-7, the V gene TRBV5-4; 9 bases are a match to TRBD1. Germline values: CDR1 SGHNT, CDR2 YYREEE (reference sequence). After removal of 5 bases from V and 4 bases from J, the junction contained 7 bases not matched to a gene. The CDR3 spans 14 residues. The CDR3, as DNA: TGTGCCAGCAGTCCCGGGACAGGGACATACGAGCAGTACTTC. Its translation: CASSPGTGTYEQYF.

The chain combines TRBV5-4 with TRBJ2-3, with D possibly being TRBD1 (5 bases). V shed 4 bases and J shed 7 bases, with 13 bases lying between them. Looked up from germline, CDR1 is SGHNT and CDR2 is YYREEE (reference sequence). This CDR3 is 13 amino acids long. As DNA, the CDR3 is TGTGCCAGCAGCAAAGGGGAAGCCTATACGCAGTATTTT. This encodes CASSKGEAYTQYF.

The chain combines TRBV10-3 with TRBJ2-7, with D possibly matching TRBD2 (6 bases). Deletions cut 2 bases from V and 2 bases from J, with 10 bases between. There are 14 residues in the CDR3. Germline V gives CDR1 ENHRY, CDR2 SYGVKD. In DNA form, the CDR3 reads TGTGCCATCAGTGAGAGCAGGGAGGCCTACGAGCAGTACTTC. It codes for CAISESREAYEQYF.

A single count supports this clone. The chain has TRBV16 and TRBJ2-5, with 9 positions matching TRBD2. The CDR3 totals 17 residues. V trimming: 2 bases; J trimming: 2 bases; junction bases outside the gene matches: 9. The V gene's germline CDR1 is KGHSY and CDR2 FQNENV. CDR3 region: CASSQGLAGFGQETQYF. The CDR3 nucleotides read TGTGCCAGCAGCCAAGGGCTAGCGGGATTCGGACAAGAGACCCAGTACTTC.

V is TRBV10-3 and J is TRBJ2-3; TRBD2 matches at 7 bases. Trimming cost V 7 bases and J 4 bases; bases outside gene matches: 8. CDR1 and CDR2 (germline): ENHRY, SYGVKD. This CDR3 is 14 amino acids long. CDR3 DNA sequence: TGTGCCATCACCCGAGGGAGGGGCGCAGATACGCAGTATTTT. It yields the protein CAITRGRGADTQYF.

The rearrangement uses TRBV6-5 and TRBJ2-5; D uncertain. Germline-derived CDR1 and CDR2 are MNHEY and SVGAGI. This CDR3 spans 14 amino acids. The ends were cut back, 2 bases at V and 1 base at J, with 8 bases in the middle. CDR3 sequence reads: CASSYPGPQETQYF. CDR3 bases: TGTGCCAGCAGTTACCCTGGGCCCCAAGAGACCCAGTACTTC.

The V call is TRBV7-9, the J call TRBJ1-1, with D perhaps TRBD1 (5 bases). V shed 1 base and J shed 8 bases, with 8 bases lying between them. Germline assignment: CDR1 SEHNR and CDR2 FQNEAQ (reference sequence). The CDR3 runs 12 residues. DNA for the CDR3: TGTGCCAGCAGCTTAGGCGGGGGAGAAGCTTTCTTT. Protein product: CASSLGGGEAFF.

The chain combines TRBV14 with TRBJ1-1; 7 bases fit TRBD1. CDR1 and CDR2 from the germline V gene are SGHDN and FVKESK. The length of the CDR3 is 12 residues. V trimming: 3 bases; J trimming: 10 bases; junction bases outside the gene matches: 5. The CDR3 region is CASSHDRVRAFF. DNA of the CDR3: TGTGCCAGCAGCCACGACAGGGTAAGAGCTTTCTTT.